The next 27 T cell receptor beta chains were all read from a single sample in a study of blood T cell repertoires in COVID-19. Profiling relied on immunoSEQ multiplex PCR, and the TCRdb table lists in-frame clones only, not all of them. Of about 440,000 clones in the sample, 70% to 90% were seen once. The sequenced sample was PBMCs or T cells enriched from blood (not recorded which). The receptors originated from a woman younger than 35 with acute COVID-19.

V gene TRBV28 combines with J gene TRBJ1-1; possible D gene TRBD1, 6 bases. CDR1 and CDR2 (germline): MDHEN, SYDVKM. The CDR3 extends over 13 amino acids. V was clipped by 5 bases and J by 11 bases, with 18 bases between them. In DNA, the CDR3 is TGTGCCAGCAGTCTAGGGGGATTCCCTCTTGCTTTCTTT. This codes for CASSLGGFPLAFF.

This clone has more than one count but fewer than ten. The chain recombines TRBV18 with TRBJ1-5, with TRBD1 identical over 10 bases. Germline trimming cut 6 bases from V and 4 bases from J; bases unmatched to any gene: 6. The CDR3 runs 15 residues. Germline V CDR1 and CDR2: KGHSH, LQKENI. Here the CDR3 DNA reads TGTGCCAGCTCGCCCGGGACAGGGGCTAATCAGCCCCAGCATTTT. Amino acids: CASSPGTGANQPQHF.

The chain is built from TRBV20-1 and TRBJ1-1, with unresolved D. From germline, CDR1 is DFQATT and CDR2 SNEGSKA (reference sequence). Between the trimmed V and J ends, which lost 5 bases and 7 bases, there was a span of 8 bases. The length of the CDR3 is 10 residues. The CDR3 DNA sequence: TGCAGTGCTGGAACAGATGAAGCTTTCTTT. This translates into CSAGTDEAFF.

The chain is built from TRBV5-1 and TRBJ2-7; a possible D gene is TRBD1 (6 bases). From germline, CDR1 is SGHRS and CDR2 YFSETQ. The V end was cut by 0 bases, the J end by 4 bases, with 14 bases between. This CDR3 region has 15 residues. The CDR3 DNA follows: TGCGCCAGCAGCTTGGCTACAGGGATCGTATACGAGCAGTACTTC. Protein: CASSLATGIVYEQYF.

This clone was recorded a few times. CDR3 amino acids: CSVEETGGALRGYTF. CDR3 coding DNA: TGCAGCGTTGAAGAGACAGGGGGCGCTTTAAGGGGCTACACCTTC. This rearrangement joins TRBV29-1 to TRBJ1-2, with TRBD1 matching over 10 bases. Germline CDR1 is SQVTM and CDR2 is ANQGSEA. V lost 0 bases to trimming and J lost 8 bases; unmatched junction nucleotides: 9. The CDR3 consists of 15 residues.

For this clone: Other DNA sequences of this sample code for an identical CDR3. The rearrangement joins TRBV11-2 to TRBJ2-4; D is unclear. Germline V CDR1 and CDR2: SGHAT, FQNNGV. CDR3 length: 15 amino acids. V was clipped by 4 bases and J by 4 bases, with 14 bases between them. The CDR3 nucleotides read TGTGCCAGCAGCTCGCTCGAGATAGCTAAAAACATTCAGTACTTC. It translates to CASSSLEIAKNIQYF.

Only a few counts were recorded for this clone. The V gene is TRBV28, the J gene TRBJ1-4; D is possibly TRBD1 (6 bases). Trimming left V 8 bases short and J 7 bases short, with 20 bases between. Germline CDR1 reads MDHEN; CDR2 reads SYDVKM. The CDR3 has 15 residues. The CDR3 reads CASHHTGPRGEKLFF. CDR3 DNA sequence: TGTGCCAGCCATCATACAGGGCCCAGGGGTGAAAAACTGTTTTTT.

The CDR3 nucleotides read TGTGCCAGCAGGAAGGGACAGGGGATGAATCAGCCCCAGCATTTT. Protein sequence: CASRKGQGMNQPQHF. The chain links TRBV6-5 to TRBJ1-5; 10 bases fit TRBD1. Germline V CDR1 and CDR2: MNHEY, SVGAGI. V lost 6 bases, J lost 4 bases, and 6 bases stayed unmatched. This CDR3 comprises 15 residues.

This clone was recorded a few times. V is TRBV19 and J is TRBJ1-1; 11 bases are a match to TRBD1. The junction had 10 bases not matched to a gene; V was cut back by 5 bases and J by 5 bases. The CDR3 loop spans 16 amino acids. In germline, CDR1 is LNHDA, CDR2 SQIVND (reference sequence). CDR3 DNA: TGTGCCAGTAGTGACGCCGGGACAGGGGGTTGGACTGAAGCTTTCTTT. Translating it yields CASSDAGTGGWTEAFF.

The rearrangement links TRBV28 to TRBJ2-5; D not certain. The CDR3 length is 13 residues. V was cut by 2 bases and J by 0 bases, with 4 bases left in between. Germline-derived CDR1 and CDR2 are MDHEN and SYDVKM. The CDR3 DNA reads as TGTGCCAGCAGTTTACTTTACCAAGAGACCCAGTACTTC. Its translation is CASSLLYQETQYF.

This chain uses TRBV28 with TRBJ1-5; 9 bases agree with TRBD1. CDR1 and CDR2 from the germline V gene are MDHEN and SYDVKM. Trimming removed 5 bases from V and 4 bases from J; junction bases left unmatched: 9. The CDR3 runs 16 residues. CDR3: CASSVPGQGLNQPQHF. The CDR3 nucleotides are TGTGCCAGCAGTGTACCGGGACAGGGTTTAAATCAGCCCCAGCATTTT.

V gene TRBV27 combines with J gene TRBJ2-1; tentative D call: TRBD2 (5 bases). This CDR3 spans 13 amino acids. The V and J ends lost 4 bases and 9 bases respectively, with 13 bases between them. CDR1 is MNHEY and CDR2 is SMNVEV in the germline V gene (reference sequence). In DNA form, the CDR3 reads TGTGCCAGCAGTTACGGGGAGTGGGGTGAGCAGTTCTTC. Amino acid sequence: CASSYGEWGEQFF.

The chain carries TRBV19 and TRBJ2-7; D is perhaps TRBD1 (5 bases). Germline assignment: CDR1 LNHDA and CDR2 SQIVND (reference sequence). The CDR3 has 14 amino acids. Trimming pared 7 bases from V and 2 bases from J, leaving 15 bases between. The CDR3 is CASNSQTVPYEQYF. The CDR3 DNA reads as TGTGCCAGTAATTCTCAGACAGTGCCCTACGAGCAGTACTTC. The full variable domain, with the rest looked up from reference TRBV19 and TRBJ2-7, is DGGITQSPKYLFRKEGQNVTLSCEQNLNHDAMYWYRQDPGQGLRLIYYSQIVNDFQKGDIAEGYSVSREKKESFPLTVTSAQKNPTAFYLCASNSQTVPYEQYFGPGTRLTVT.

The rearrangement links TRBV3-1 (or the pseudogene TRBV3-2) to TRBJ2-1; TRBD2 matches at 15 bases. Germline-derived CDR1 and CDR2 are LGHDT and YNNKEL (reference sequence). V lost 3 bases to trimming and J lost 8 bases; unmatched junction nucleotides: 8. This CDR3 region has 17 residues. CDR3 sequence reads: CASSQAGTSGRYDEQFF. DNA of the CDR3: TGTGCCAGCAGCCAGGCCGGGACTAGCGGGAGGTATGATGAGCAGTTCTTC.

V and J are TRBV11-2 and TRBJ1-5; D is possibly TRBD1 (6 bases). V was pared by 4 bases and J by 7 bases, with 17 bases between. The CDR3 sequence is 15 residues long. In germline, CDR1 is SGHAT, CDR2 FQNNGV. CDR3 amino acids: CASSSGAGELQPQHF. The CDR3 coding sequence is TGTGCCAGCAGCTCCGGGGCAGGGGAGTTGCAGCCCCAGCATTTT.

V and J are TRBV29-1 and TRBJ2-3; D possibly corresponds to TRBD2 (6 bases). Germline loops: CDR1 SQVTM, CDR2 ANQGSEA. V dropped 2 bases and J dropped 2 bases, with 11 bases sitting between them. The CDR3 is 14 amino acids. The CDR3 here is CSVEPGLVTDTQYF. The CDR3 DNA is TGCAGCGTTGAACCGGGACTCGTCACAGATACGCAGTATTTT.

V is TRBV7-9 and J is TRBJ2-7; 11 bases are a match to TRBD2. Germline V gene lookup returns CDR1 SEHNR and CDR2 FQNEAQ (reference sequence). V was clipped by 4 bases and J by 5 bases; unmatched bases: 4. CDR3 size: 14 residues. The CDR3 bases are TGTGCCAGCAGCTCGACTAGCGGGGTGAACGAGCAGTACTTC. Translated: CASSSTSGVNEQYF.

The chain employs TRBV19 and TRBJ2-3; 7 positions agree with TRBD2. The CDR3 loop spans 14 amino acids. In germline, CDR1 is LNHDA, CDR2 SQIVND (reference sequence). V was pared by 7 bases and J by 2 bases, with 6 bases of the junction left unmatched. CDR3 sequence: CASKAKRDTDTQYF. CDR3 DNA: TGTGCCAGTAAGGCTAAGCGGGACACAGATACGCAGTATTTT.

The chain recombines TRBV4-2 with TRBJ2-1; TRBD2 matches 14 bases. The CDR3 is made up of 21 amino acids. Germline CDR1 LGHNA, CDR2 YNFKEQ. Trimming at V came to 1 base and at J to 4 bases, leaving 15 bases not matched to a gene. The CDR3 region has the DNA TGTGCCAGCAGCCAAGTATTTACGACTAGCGGGGGGGTATTAGGTTACAATGAGCAGTTCTTC. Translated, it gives CASSQVFTTSGGVLGYNEQFF.

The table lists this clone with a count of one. The CDR3 nucleotides are TGTGCCAGCCGAGGGTGGGACACTGAAGCTTTCTTT. Its protein is CASRGWDTEAFF. The genes are TRBV28 and TRBJ1-1; D remains ambiguous. The CDR3 contains 12 residues. Trimming shortened V by 8 bases and J by 3 bases, and 10 bases separated the two germline ends. The germline V gene has CDR1 MDHEN and CDR2 SYDVKM.

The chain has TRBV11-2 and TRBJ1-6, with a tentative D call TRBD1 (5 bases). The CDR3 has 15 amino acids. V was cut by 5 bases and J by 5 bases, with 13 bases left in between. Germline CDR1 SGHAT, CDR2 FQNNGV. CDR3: CASSGRQSDNSPLHF. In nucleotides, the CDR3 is TGTGCCAGCAGCGGCCGACAGTCAGATAATTCACCCCTCCACTTT.

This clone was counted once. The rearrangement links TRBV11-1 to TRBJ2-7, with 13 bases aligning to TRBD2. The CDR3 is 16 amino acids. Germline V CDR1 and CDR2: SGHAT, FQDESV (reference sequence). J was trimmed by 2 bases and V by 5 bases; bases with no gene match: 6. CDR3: CASSARGLAGPYEQYF. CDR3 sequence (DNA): TGTGCCAGCAGCGCGAGGGGACTAGCGGGGCCCTACGAGCAGTACTTC.

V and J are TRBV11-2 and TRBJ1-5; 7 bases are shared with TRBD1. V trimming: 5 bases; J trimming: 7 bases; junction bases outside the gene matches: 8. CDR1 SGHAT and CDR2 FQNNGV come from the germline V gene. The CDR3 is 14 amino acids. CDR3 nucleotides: TGTGCCAGCAGCCCCCAGGGGGTGGGGCAGCCCCAGCATTTT. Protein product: CASSPQGVGQPQHF. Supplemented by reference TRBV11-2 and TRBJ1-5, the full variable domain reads EAGVAQSPRYKIIEKRQSVAFWCNPISGHATLYWYQQILGQGPKLLIQFQNNGVVDDSQLPKDRFSAERLKGVDSTLKIQPAKLEDSAVYLCASSPQGVGQPQHFGDGTRLSIL.

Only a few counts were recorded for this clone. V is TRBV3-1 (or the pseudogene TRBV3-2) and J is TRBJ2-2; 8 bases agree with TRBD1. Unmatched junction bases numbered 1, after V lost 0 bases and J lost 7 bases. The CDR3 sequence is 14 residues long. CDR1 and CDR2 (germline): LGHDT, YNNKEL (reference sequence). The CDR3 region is CASSQEGTGGELFF. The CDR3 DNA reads TGTGCCAGCAGCCAAGAAGGGACAGGCGGGGAGCTGTTTTTT.

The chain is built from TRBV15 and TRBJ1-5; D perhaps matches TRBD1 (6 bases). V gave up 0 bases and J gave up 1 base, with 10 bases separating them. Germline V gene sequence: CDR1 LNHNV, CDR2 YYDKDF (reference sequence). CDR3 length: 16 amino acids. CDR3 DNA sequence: TGTGCCACCAGCAGAGAGGGGGACATAAGCAATCAGCCCCAGCATTTT. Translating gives CATSREGDISNQPQHF.

In DNA form, the CDR3 reads TGTGCCAGCAGATCGACAGGGACCCTGAACACTGAAGCTTTCTTT. This encodes CASRSTGTLNTEAFF. This rearrangement joins TRBV6-5 to TRBJ1-1; TRBD1 matches at 7 bases. The CDR3 consists of 15 residues. Germline CDR1 MNHEY, CDR2 SVGAGI. Trimming cost V 6 bases and J 0 bases; bases outside gene matches: 7.

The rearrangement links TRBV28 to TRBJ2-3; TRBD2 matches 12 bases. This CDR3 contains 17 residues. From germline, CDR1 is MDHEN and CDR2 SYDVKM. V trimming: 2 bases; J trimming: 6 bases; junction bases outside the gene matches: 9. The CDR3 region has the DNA TGTGCCAGCAGTTTACTTCGGACTAGCGGGGAAGGGGATACGCAGTATTTT. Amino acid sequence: CASSLLRTSGEGDTQYF.